The 18 T cell receptor beta chains reported below all come from one sample, sequenced in a study of cytomegalovirus exposure and HLA in healthy donors. The PCR used 60 Vbeta and 13 Jbeta primers. Generated by immunoSEQ multiplex PCR, the TCRdb table keeps only in-frame clones and is missing some. The sample yields 100,000 to 150,000 clones, roughly 70% seen once. Sequenced input: PBMCs. The receptor set was obtained from a man aged 40-50 years in good health and CMV-seropositive.

The J gene is TRBJ2-7, the V gene TRBV10-3; D unclear. This CDR3 region has 11 residues. Germline assignment: CDR1 ENHRY and CDR2 SYGVKD. Trimming pared 10 bases from V and 0 bases from J, leaving 7 bases between. The CDR3 sequence is CATKSSYEQYF. CDR3 DNA sequence: TGTGCCACTAAGAGCTCCTACGAGCAGTACTTC.

This clone occurred a few times. J is TRBJ2-7 and V is TRBV4-1; D remains unclear. Germline V gene sequence: CDR1 MGHRA, CDR2 YSYEKL. This CDR3 is built from 13 residues. Trimming left V 4 bases short and J 6 bases short, with 13 bases between. CDR3 bases: TGCGCCAGCAGCCCCCGAGATATACTCGAGCAGTACTTC. It is translated as CASSPRDILEQYF.

The V and J genes are TRBV10-1 and TRBJ1-3; D remains ambiguous. V lost 3 bases, J lost 3 bases, and 6 bases lay in between. Per the germline V gene, CDR1 is WNHNN and CDR2 is SYGVQD (reference sequence). This CDR3 is built from 13 residues. CDR3 region: CASSDTVGNTIYF. The CDR3 DNA reads as TGCGCCAGCAGTGATACAGTTGGAAACACCATATATTTT.

V is TRBV6-5 and J is TRBJ2-5; TRBD2 might be the D (5 bases). The CDR3 extends over 11 amino acids. V was trimmed by 2 bases and J by 13 bases, leaving 11 bases between them. The germline gives CDR1 MNHEY, CDR2 SVGAGI. This CDR3 reads CASSYRETAYF. The CDR3 bases are TGTGCCAGCAGTTACAGGGAGACGGCGTACTTC.

The rearrangement uses TRBV7-9 and TRBJ2-7; D gene unclear. Germline CDR1 is SEHNR and CDR2 is FQNEAQ (reference sequence). There are 12 residues in the CDR3. Trimming cost V 5 bases and J 0 bases, with 5 bases left between them. The CDR3 is CASSLNSYEQYF. The CDR3 DNA follows: TGTGCCAGCAGCCTAAACTCCTACGAGCAGTACTTC. The whole variable domain, remainder taken from reference TRBV7-9 and TRBJ2-7, is DTGVSQNPRHKITKRGQNVTFRCDPISEHNRLYWYRQTLGQGPEFLTYFQNEAQLEKSRLLSDRFSAERPKGSFSTLEIQRTEQGDSAMYLCASSLNSYEQYFGPGTRLTVT.

The chain carries TRBV19 and TRBJ1-3; no clear D. The length of the CDR3 is 15 residues. The V end was cut by 8 bases, the J end by 0 bases, with 14 bases between. Germline-derived CDR1 and CDR2 are LNHDA and SQIVND (reference sequence). CDR3 in DNA: TGTGCCAGTTCGACACTCGCTTTCTCTGGAAACACCATATATTTT. This sequence encodes CASSTLAFSGNTIYF. Supplemented by reference TRBV19 and TRBJ1-3, the full variable domain reads DGGITQSPKYLFRKEGQNVTLSCEQNLNHDAMYWYRQDPGQGLRLIYYSQIVNDFQKGDIAEGYSVSREKKESFPLTVTSAQKNPTAFYLCASSTLAFSGNTIYFGEGSWLTVV.

V is TRBV4-1 and J is TRBJ2-6, with D possibly matching TRBD2 (6 bases). The CDR3 is 17 amino acids. Germline V gene lookup returns CDR1 MGHRA and CDR2 YSYEKL. The V and J ends lost 0 bases and 4 bases respectively, with 13 bases between them. The CDR3 region has the DNA TGCGCCAGCAGCCAAGATGGGACCCGGGGGGGGGCCAACGTCCTGACTTTC. Its translation is CASSQDGTRGGANVLTF.

This chain joins TRBV7-9 and TRBJ2-2, with 10 bases aligning to TRBD1. Germline assignment: CDR1 SEHNR and CDR2 FQNEAQ (reference sequence). V trimming: 5 bases; J trimming: 5 bases; junction bases outside the gene matches: 2. The CDR3 covers 14 residues. The DNA for the CDR3 is TGTGCCAGCAGCGGGACAGGGGTAACCGGGGAGCTGTTTTTT. It encodes CASSGTGVTGELFF.

The rearrangement links TRBV2 to TRBJ1-5; D is perhaps TRBD1 (5 bases). Germline CDR1 is SNHLY and CDR2 is FYNNEI. This CDR3 has 17 residues. Trimming removed 4 bases from V and 6 bases from J, with 22 bases in between. CDR3 region: CASSGSRAPRRGQPQHF. The CDR3 DNA sequence: TGTGCCAGCAGTGGTTCCCGGGCCCCCAGGAGGGGTCAGCCCCAGCATTTT.

The V gene is TRBV18, the J gene TRBJ1-1; D is unclear. The germline V gene has CDR1 KGHSH and CDR2 LQKENI. The CDR3 runs 13 residues. V shed 3 bases and J shed 6 bases, with 11 bases lying between them. The CDR3 DNA is TGTGCCAGCTCACCCACCGGGTACGCTGAAGCTTTCTTT. As protein: CASSPTGYAEAFF.

This CDR3 is CASSQGTGIQETQYF. CDR3 nucleotides: TGCGCCAGCAGCCAAGGGACAGGGATCCAAGAGACCCAGTACTTC. The chain has TRBV4-3 and TRBJ2-5; TRBD1 matches at 8 bases. Germline lookup yields CDR1 LGHNA and CDR2 YSLEER. This CDR3 is 15 amino acids long. V was clipped by 1 base and J by 1 base; unmatched bases: 2.

CDR3 bases: TGTGCCAGCAGTTGGGGACAGGGGCCCGGGGAGCTGTTTTTT. Protein product: CASSWGQGPGELFF. This rearrangement joins TRBV27 to TRBJ2-2; 10 bases align to TRBD1. The CDR3 is 14 residues long. Germline V CDR1 and CDR2: MNHEY, SMNVEV (reference sequence). The junction had 2 bases not matched to a gene; V was cut back by 4 bases and J by 6 bases.

CDR3 sequence reads: CASSYHGTGGYEQYF. CDR3 bases: TGTGCCAGCAGTTACCATGGGACAGGGGGCTACGAGCAGTACTTC. The chain has TRBV6-5 and TRBJ2-7; the match to TRBD1 covers 11 bases. Germline values: CDR1 MNHEY, CDR2 SVGAGI. The CDR3 spans 15 residues. V was clipped by 2 bases and J by 3 bases; unmatched bases: 3.

The V gene is TRBV5-8, the J gene TRBJ2-1, with 9 bases identical to TRBD2. V dropped 3 bases and J dropped 12; count of bases not matched to a gene: 10. Germline loops: CDR1 SGHTS, CDR2 YDEGEE. The CDR3 runs to 14 residues. The CDR3 here is CASSWSLAGKGQFF. CDR3 DNA sequence: TGTGCCAGCAGCTGGTCCCTAGCGGGGAAGGGGCAGTTCTTC.

This clone was counted between two and nine times. The chain links TRBV5-1 to TRBJ2-5, with a tentative D call TRBD2 (6 bases). Trimming took 4 bases from V and 3 from J, leaving 16 bases between them. The CDR3 extends over 15 amino acids. CDR1 is SGHRS and CDR2 is YFSETQ in the germline V gene. CDR3 residues: CASSIDGGDEETQYF. CDR3 sequence (DNA): TGCGCCAGCAGCATCGATGGAGGGGACGAAGAGACCCAGTACTTC.

The chain recombines TRBV6-5 with TRBJ2-3, with D possibly matching TRBD2 (6 bases). CDR3 length: 16 amino acids. V lost 4 bases and J lost 5, with 19 bases in between. CDR1 is MNHEY, CDR2 SVGAGI, per germline. CDR3 amino acids: CASSSPGTLAGDTQYF. The CDR3, as DNA: TGTGCCAGCAGTTCCCCCGGGACTCTGGCGGGAGATACGCAGTATTTT.

The V call is TRBV29-1, the J call TRBJ2-3; unclear D gene. Germline CDR1 and CDR2: SQVTM and ANQGSEA. V was trimmed by 7 bases and J by 1 base, leaving 6 bases between them. The CDR3 contains 11 residues. This CDR3 reads CSGLGTDTQYF. The DNA for the CDR3 is TGCAGCGGACTTGGCACAGATACGCAGTATTTT.

The gene calls are TRBV28 and TRBJ1-2, with D unresolved. The germline V and J ends were trimmed by 2 bases and 5 bases, with 9 bases remaining between them. Germline loops: CDR1 MDHEN, CDR2 SYDVKM. The length of the CDR3 is 13 residues. The CDR3 loop reads CASSLTDSYGYTF. Written as DNA, the CDR3 is TGTGCCAGCAGTTTAACTGATTCTTATGGCTACACCTTC.